This T cell receptor (beta chain) was sequenced for a study of siplizumab effects on memory and regulatory T cells. The CDR3 has 14 amino acids. Trimming removed 3 bases from V and 4 bases from J, with 13 bases in between. CDR1 is SGHRS and CDR2 is YFSETQ in the germline V gene. Generated by immunoSEQ multiplex PCR, the TCRdb table keeps only in-frame clones and is missing some. The table has about 98,000 clones, around nine tenths seen once; the top ten hold 0.9% to 1.3%. This chain uses TRBV5-1 with TRBJ1-1; unclear D gene. The material sequenced was CD4+ T cells sorted from blood. The origin of this receptor is a human donor in good health. The DNA of the CDR3 is TGCGCCAGCAGCTCGAAACAGACAAGCACTGAAGCTTTCTTT. Encoded protein: CASSSKQTSTEAFF.